The 6 T cell receptor beta chains below all came from one sample that was sequenced in a study of human T cells and chemical hapten exposure (dated by TCRdb to 2020 to 2022). Receptor amplification or capture employed RACE. Sequencer: NextSeq 500. TCRdb trimmed the raw reads at Q25, called clones with MiXCR and kept productive beta chains. Identical CDR3 proteins give one entry, which carries the most common genes and DNA. This sample comprises under 110,000 distinct CDR3 sequences, around 12% of them detected only once. The ten largest clones take up 1.6% of the sample. The time point label here, explained by the study, means: pre-sensitization, week 0. The treatment or condition label of this sample denotes: therapeutic diphenylcyclopropenone sensitization with weekly scalp DPC. The sequencing used whole blood, collected in connection with sensitization to the hapten diphenylcyclopropenone (DPC). Receptors were obtained from a woman aged 45-65 years with alopecia areata. Some clones in this sample may be carry-over from other donors' samples.

This clonotype was seen repeatedly, ten times or more. The chain couples TRBV24-1 to TRBJ1-1; maybe TRBD1 (5 bases). CDR3 length equals 13 residues. Trimming left V 6 bases short and J 1 base short, with 8 bases between. Germline CDR1 reads KGHDR; CDR2 reads SFDVKD. CDR3: CATSLTGNTEAFF. The CDR3 bases are TGTGCCACCAGTCTTACAGGGAACACTGAAGCTTTCTTT.

V is TRBV27 and J is TRBJ2-7; the D gene is possibly TRBD1 (6 bases). Germline values: CDR1 MNHEY, CDR2 SMNVEV (reference sequence). V was cut by 5 bases and J by 4 bases, with 9 bases left in between. The CDR3 sequence is 12 residues long. DNA of the CDR3: TGTGCCAGCAGTGTGCAGGGGTACGAGCAGTACTTC. This codes for CASSVQGYEQYF.

This clonotype was counted only a few times. The gene calls are TRBV23-1 and TRBJ1-4; 10 nucleotides agree with TRBD1. TRBV23-1 is known as an ORF, though its function is uncertain. The J segment lost 5 bases and the V segment lost 6 bases, leaving 12 bases of the junction unmatched. The CDR3 length is 17 residues. In DNA, the CDR3 is TGCGCCAGCAGGGTCCCGGGACAGGGGCTCCGGAATGAAAAACTGTTTTTT. Translating gives CASRVPGQGLRNEKLFF.

The CDR3 DNA sequence: TGCGCCAGCAGCTTCGGGGCCACTAATGAAAAACTGTTTTTT. It is translated as CASSFGATNEKLFF. V and J are TRBV5-1 and TRBJ1-4; TRBD1 might be the D (5 bases). V lost 2 bases and J lost 2, with 7 bases in between. This CDR3 comprises 14 residues. Germline V gene sequence: CDR1 SGHRS, CDR2 YFSETQ.

The rearrangement joins TRBV18 to TRBJ2-5; D is uncertain. The V and J ends lost 4 bases and 2 bases respectively, with 8 bases between them. Germline assignment: CDR1 KGHSH and CDR2 LQKENI. CDR3 length: 13 residues. CDR3: CASSRRPQETQYF. In DNA form, the CDR3 reads TGTGCCAGCTCACGCAGGCCTCAAGAGACCCAGTACTTC.

At least ten counts were recorded for this clonotype. The chain uses TRBV7-6 and TRBJ1-1; no firm D call. Germline CDR1 reads SGHVS; CDR2 reads FNYEAQ. The CDR3 spans 13 residues. The V and J ends lost 5 bases and 6 bases respectively, with 13 bases between them. The CDR3 sequence is CASSTSRRAEAFF. The CDR3 DNA reads TGTGCCAGCAGCACATCCCGCCGTGCTGAAGCTTTCTTT.